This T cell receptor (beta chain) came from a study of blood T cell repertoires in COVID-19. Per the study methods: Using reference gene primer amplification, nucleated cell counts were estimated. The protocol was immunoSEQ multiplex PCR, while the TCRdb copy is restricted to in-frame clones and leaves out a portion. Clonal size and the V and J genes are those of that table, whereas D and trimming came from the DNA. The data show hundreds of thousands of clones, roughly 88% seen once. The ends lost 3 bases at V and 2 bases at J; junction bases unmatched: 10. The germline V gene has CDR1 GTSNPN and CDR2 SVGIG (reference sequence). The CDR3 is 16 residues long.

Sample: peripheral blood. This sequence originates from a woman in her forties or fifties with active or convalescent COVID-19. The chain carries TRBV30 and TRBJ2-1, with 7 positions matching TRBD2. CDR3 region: CAWRGTTTKTYNEQFF. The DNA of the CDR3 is TGTGCCTGGAGGGGGACTACCACGAAAACCTACAATGAGCAGTTCTTC.